Each of the 25 T cell receptor beta chains below was sequenced from the same sample in a study of blood T cell repertoires in COVID-19. The table came from immunoSEQ multiplex PCR; TCRdb's copy has only in-frame clones and leaves some out. In the table there are about 140,000 clones, about 87% of which are singletons. Input material: peripheral blood. These receptor sequences come from a man aged 55 to 70 with active or convalescent COVID-19.

The CDR3 sequence is CSVESGEFDEQYF. The CDR3 region has the DNA TGCAGCGTTGAATCTGGGGAGTTCGACGAGCAGTACTTC. This chain connects TRBV29-1 to TRBJ2-7; maybe TRBD2 (5 bases). Trimming left V 2 bases short and J 5 bases short, with 13 bases between. This CDR3 contains 13 residues. Germline assignment: CDR1 SQVTM and CDR2 ANQGSEA.

In DNA form, the CDR3 reads TGTGCCAGCAGCACCTACAGGGACGAGCAGTACTTC. Its translation is CASSTYRDEQYF. The chain employs TRBV21-1 and TRBJ2-7; the table assigns TRBD1, which was not confirmed against the DNA. TRBV21-1 is a documented pseudogene. This CDR3 region has 12 residues.

The V and J genes are TRBV7-8 and TRBJ1-1; possible D gene TRBD1, 6 bases. Trimming stripped 1 base from V and 4 bases from J, with 10 bases between. Germline V gene lookup returns CDR1 SGHVS and CDR2 FQNEAQ. The CDR3 has 14 residues. CDR3 region: CASSLGVTGTEAFF. The CDR3 DNA reads as TGTGCCAGCAGCTTAGGGGTGACAGGCACTGAAGCTTTCTTT.

The chain recombines TRBV28 with TRBJ1-2; TRBD1 might be the D (6 bases). Trimming shortened V by 7 bases and J by 3 bases, and 18 bases separated the two germline ends. The CDR3 covers 15 residues. In germline, CDR1 is MDHEN, CDR2 SYDVKM. Here the CDR3 reads CASTTGQGLHYGYTF. Written as DNA, the CDR3 is TGTGCCAGCACCACCGGGCAGGGGCTACACTATGGCTACACCTTC.

This chain uses TRBV29-1 with TRBJ2-7; D possibly corresponds to TRBD1 (6 bases). The CDR3 runs 13 residues. Germline CDR1 is SQVTM and CDR2 is ANQGSEA. Between the trimmed V and J ends, which lost 4 bases and 4 bases, there was a span of 14 bases. CDR3: CSVARTVKYEQYF. The CDR3 bases are TGCAGCGTTGCAAGGACAGTAAAGTACGAGCAGTACTTC.

The gene calls are TRBV2 and TRBJ1-1; D uncertain. Between the trimmed V and J ends, which lost 6 bases and 5 bases, there was a span of 16 bases. CDR1 is SNHLY and CDR2 is FYNNEI in the germline V gene. The CDR3 is 14 residues long. CDR3: CASRSPWTGTEAFF. The CDR3 nucleotides are TGTGCCAGCAGGTCACCTTGGACGGGGACTGAAGCTTTCTTT. Full variable domain (outside the CDR3, taken from reference TRBV2 and TRBJ1-1): EPEVTQTPSHQVTQMGQEVILRCVPISNHLYFYWYRQILGQKVEFLVSFYNNEISEKSEIFDDQFSVERPDGSNFTLKIRSTKLEDSAMYFCASRSPWTGTEAFFGQGTRLTVV.

This clone was picked up one time. This chain connects TRBV4-3 to TRBJ1-2; tentative D call: TRBD1 (5 bases). Trimming removed 4 bases from V and 4 bases from J, with 10 bases in between. This CDR3 spans 13 amino acids. Germline values: CDR1 LGHNA, CDR2 YSLEER. CDR3 residues: CASSRGRVYGYTF. Here the CDR3 DNA reads TGCGCCAGCAGCCGCGGCAGGGTCTATGGCTACACCTTC.

The chain combines TRBV5-5 with TRBJ2-2, with D tentatively TRBD1 (5 bases). The CDR3 consists of 13 residues. CDR1 and CDR2 from the germline V gene are SGHKS and YYEKEE (reference sequence). The ends were cut back, 9 bases at V and 5 bases at J, with 14 bases in the middle. In DNA form, the CDR3 reads TGTGCCACTGATAAAGGGGTGACCGGGGAGCTGTTTTTT. This sequence encodes CATDKGVTGELFF.

The chain couples TRBV11-2 to TRBJ1-1, with a possible D match to TRBD1 (5 bases). V was pared by 1 base and J by 6 bases, with 15 bases between. CDR1 and CDR2 from the germline V gene are SGHAT and FQNNGV. There are 15 residues in the CDR3. The CDR3 bases are TGTGCCAGCAGCTTAGGGTGGGGTGGGGCGGCTGAAGCTTTCTTT. Translation: CASSLGWGGAAEAFF.

This clone showed up many times. The chain joins TRBV7-2 to TRBJ1-5, with TRBD1 matching 9 bases. V lost 6 bases, J lost 2 bases, and 5 bases stayed unmatched. This CDR3 region has 15 residues. The germline V gene has CDR1 SGHTA and CDR2 FQGNSA. The CDR3 loop reads CASRQGAMGNQPQHF. For the CDR3, the DNA is TGTGCCAGCAGACAGGGGGCTATGGGCAATCAGCCCCAGCATTTT.

The chain uses TRBV14 and TRBJ2-7, with D possibly being TRBD2 (5 bases). The CDR3 length is 15 residues. V lost 4 bases and J 2 bases, leaving 15 bases between the germline ends. Germline CDR1 is SGHDN and CDR2 is FVKESK. CDR3 loop: CASSPPGLPAYEQYF. The CDR3 DNA is TGTGCCAGCAGCCCCCCAGGACTGCCCGCCTACGAGCAGTACTTC.

The chain carries TRBV7-9 and TRBJ2-1; 11 nucleotides agree with TRBD2. Germline CDR1 SEHNR, CDR2 FQNEAQ (reference sequence). CDR3 length equals 13 residues. V lost 10 bases and J lost 7; bases outside the gene matches: 6. The CDR3 nucleotides are TGTGCCATCGGACTAGCGGGTGGGAATGAGCAGTTCTTC. This encodes CAIGLAGGNEQFF.

This chain connects TRBV9 to TRBJ1-3; D possibly corresponds to TRBD1 (5 bases). Looked up from germline, CDR1 is SGDLS and CDR2 is YYNGEE. The germline V and J ends were trimmed by 2 bases and 3 bases, with 9 bases remaining between them. CDR3 size: 14 residues. In nucleotides, the CDR3 is TGTGCCAGCAGCGTGTGGGGGGTTGGAAACACCATATATTTT. This sequence encodes CASSVWGVGNTIYF.

This rearrangement joins TRBV2 to TRBJ2-1, with 8 bases aligning to TRBD1. Germline-derived CDR1 and CDR2 are SNHLY and FYNNEI. This CDR3 is built from 13 residues. V lost 9 bases, J lost 4 bases, and 5 bases stayed unmatched. CDR3 in DNA: TGTGCCAGTGGCCGGGACAGGTACAATGAGCAGTTCTTC. Its translation: CASGRDRYNEQFF.

The chain recombines TRBV29-1 with TRBJ2-7; tentative D call: TRBD1 (5 bases). This CDR3 has 10 amino acids. Looked up from germline, CDR1 is SQVTM and CDR2 is ANQGSEA. V lost 3 bases to trimming and J lost 11 bases, with 11 bases between them. CDR3 nucleotide sequence: TGCAGCGTTGATCAGGGTGTGGAGTACTTC. Encoded protein: CSVDQGVEYF.

This chain joins TRBV7-9 and TRBJ1-2; the D is unclear. The V gene lost 2 bases and the J gene lost 6 bases, with 10 bases spanning the gap. Germline CDR1 and CDR2: SEHNR and FQNEAQ (reference sequence). The CDR3 covers 13 residues. CDR3 residues: CASSLSPIDGYTF. CDR3 bases: TGTGCCAGCAGCTTATCCCCAATTGATGGCTACACCTTC.

The chain uses TRBV28 and TRBJ2-3, with D hard to call. The CDR3 runs 12 residues. Trimming shortened V by 2 bases and J by 5 bases, and 5 bases separated the two germline ends. CDR1 is MDHEN and CDR2 is SYDVKM in the germline V gene. CDR3 coding DNA: TGTGCCAGCAGTTTAACGGGAGATACGCAGTATTTT. It specifies CASSLTGDTQYF. Based on the CDR3 plus reference TRBV28 and TRBJ2-3, the full variable domain is DVKVTQSSRYLVKRTGEKVFLECVQDMDHENMFWYRQDPGLGLRLIYFSYDVKMKEKGDIPEGYSVSREKKERFSLILESASTNQTSMYLCASSLTGDTQYFGPGTRLTVL.

The CDR3 DNA follows: TGCAGCGCCACAGGGGTACCCCCGGCCTATGGCTACACCTTC. Translating it yields CSATGVPPAYGYTF. This chain links TRBV29-1 with TRBJ1-2, with 7 bases fitting TRBD1. From germline, CDR1 is SQVTM and CDR2 ANQGSEA. V lost 7 bases to trimming and J lost 4 bases; unmatched junction nucleotides: 12. This CDR3 has 14 residues.

This chain uses TRBV18 with TRBJ2-2; 9 positions agree with TRBD1. CDR3 length: 16 residues. The ends lost 3 bases at V and 6 bases at J; junction bases unmatched: 8. CDR1 KGHSH and CDR2 LQKENI come from the germline V gene. The CDR3 sequence is CASSPQNDRGAGELFF. CDR3 nucleotide sequence: TGTGCCAGCTCACCCCAGAACGACAGGGGGGCCGGGGAGCTGTTTTTT.

This chain joins TRBV2 and TRBJ2-1; 14 bases align to TRBD2. The CDR3 runs to 16 residues. The ends lost 8 bases at V and 9 bases at J; junction bases unmatched: 12. The germline V gene has CDR1 SNHLY and CDR2 FYNNEI. CDR3 region: CASGLTSGRARVEQFF. The CDR3 bases are TGTGCCAGCGGGCTGACTAGCGGGAGGGCCAGGGTTGAGCAGTTCTTC.

CDR3 nucleotides: TGTGCCAGCAACTACCGACAGAGCTCTGGGGCCAACGTCCTGACTTTC. This translates into CASNYRQSSGANVLTF. The chain employs TRBV2 and TRBJ2-6; D may be TRBD1 (5 bases). The CDR3 covers 16 residues. V lost 7 bases, J lost 0 bases, and 13 bases lay in between. Germline CDR1 is SNHLY and CDR2 is FYNNEI.

The chain recombines TRBV7-9 with TRBJ1-2; 7 nucleotides match TRBD1. V trimming: 5 bases; J trimming: 2 bases; junction bases outside the gene matches: 8. Looked up from germline, CDR1 is SEHNR and CDR2 is FQNEAQ (reference sequence). The CDR3 has 15 amino acids. CDR3 DNA sequence: TGTGCCAGCAGCGTAACAGGGGCGGGGAACTATGGCTACACCTTC. It translates to CASSVTGAGNYGYTF. Based on the CDR3 plus reference TRBV7-9 and TRBJ1-2, the full variable domain is DTGVSQNPRHKITKRGQNVTFRCDPISEHNRLYWYRQTLGQGPEFLTYFQNEAQLEKSRLLSDRFSAERPKGSFSTLEIQRTEQGDSAMYLCASSVTGAGNYGYTFGSGTRLTVV.

This sequence joins TRBV19 and TRBJ1-2; 9 positions agree with TRBD1. J was trimmed by 5 bases and V by 7 bases; bases with no gene match: 17. CDR3 length: 17 residues. Germline V gives CDR1 LNHDA, CDR2 SQIVND (reference sequence). This CDR3 is CASTPYGQGQKGYGYTF. DNA of the CDR3: TGTGCCAGTACCCCCTACGGACAGGGGCAAAAAGGGTATGGCTACACCTTC.

V usage is TRBV24-1 and J usage is TRBJ2-1; 7 positions agree with TRBD2. The CDR3 extends over 15 amino acids. Germline V lookup: CDR1 KGHDR, CDR2 SFDVKD. The V and J ends lost 4 bases and 6 bases, in that order; junction bases with no gene match: 8. The CDR3 DNA reads as TGTGCCACCAGTGACCTTGGGGACTATGGCAATGAGCAGTTCTTC. It specifies CATSDLGDYGNEQFF.

The chain recombines TRBV6-5 with TRBJ2-5; TRBD2 matches at 8 bases. The CDR3 is made up of 15 amino acids. V lost 7 bases and J lost 3; bases outside the gene matches: 10. Germline V CDR1 and CDR2: MNHEY, SVGAGI. CDR3 DNA: TGTGCCAGCACCCTAGGTAGCGGGGTTAAAGAGACCCAGTACTTC. The encoded protein is CASTLGSGVKETQYF.